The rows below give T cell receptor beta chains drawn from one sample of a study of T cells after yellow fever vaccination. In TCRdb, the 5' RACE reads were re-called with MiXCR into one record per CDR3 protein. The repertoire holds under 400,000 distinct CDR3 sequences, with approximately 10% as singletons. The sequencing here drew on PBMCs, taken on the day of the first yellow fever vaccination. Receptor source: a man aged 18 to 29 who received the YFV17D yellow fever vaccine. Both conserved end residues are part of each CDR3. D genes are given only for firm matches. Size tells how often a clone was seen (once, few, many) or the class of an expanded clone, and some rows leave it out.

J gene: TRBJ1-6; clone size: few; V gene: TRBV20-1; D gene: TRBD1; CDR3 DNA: TGCAGTGCGGGGCGACAGGGACGAAATTCACCCCTCCACTTT; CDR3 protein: CSAGRQGRNSPLHF
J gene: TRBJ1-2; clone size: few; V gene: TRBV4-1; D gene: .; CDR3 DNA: TGCGCCAGCAGCCACCCCGAAAGGGGCTACACCTTC; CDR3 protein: CASSHPERGYTF
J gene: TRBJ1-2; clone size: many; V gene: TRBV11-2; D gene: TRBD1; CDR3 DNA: TGTGCCAGCAGCTTACAGGGGGACTATGGCTACACCTTC; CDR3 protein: CASSLQGDYGYTF
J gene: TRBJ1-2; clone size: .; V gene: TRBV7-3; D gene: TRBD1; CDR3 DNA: TGTGCCAGCAGCTTAAATCTGCAGGGGGGCTTTGTATATGGCTACACCTTC; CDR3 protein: CASSLNLQGGFVYGYTF
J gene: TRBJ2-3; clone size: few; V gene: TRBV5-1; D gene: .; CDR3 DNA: TGCGCCAGCAGCTTGGCCGGCGCTGGGAGACGAACAGATACGCAGTATTTT; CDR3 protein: CASSLAGAGRRTDTQYF
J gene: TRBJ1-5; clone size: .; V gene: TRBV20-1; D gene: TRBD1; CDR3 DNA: TGCAGTGCGCCTGACAGGGGTAGTCAGCCCCAGCATTTT; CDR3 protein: CSAPDRGSQPQHF
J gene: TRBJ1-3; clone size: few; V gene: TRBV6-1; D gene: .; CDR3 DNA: TGTGCCAGCAGGCTAGCAGAGAGCTCTGGAAACACCATATATTTT; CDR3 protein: CASRLAESSGNTIYF
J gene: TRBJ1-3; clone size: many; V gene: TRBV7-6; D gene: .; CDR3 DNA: TGTGCCAGCAGCTTAACCCCCTTGGGGGCAGGTGGAAACACCATATATTTT; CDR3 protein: CASSLTPLGAGGNTIYF
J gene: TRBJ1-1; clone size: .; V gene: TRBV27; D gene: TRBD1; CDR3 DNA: TGTGCCAGCAGCTGGGCGGGACAGGGACACACTGAAGCTTTCTTT; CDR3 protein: CASSWAGQGHTEAFF
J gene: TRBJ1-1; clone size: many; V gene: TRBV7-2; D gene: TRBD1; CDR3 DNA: TGTGCCACCAAGACAGGGGGCGGGACTGAAGCTTTCTTT; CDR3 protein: CATKTGGGTEAFF
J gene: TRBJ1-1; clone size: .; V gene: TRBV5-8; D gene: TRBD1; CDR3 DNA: TGTGCCAGCAGCCTGGGACAGGGCCCCACTGAAGCTTTCTTT; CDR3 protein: CASSLGQGPTEAFF